These 18 T cell receptor beta chains originate from one sample sequenced in a study of cytomegalovirus exposure and HLA in healthy donors. 13 Jbeta primers and 60 Vbeta primers were used for the PCR. This table comes from immunoSEQ multiplex PCR, and its TCRdb copy is limited to in-frame clones, with some not included. The top ten clones hold approximately 8% of a sample with roughly 100,000 clones, over 65% of them seen once. The source material was PBMCs. The source is a man aged 35 to 55 in good health and CMV-seropositive.

This clone appeared once. The rearrangement joins TRBV29-1 to TRBJ1-1; 8 bases match TRBD1. Losses at the gene ends were 7 bases for V and 4 bases for J; bases not matched to a gene: 8. The CDR3 has 13 amino acids. CDR1 is SQVTM and CDR2 is ANQGSEA in the germline V gene. CDR3: CSGDLQGGTEAFF. DNA for the CDR3: TGCAGCGGTGACCTACAGGGGGGCACTGAAGCTTTCTTT. The full variable domain, with the rest looked up from reference TRBV29-1 and TRBJ1-1, is SAVISQKPSRDICQRGTSLTIQCQVDSQVTMMFWYRQQPGQSLTLIATANQGSEATYESGFVIDKFPISRPNLTFSTLTVSNMSPEDSSIYLCSGDLQGGTEAFFGQGTRLTVV.

This clone has more than one count but fewer than ten. This chain joins TRBV28 and TRBJ2-7; D remains ambiguous. This CDR3 has 15 amino acids. CDR1 is MDHEN and CDR2 is SYDVKM in the germline V gene. The ends were cut back, 8 bases at V and 3 bases at J, with 20 bases in the middle. The CDR3 reads CASVPPGQLSYEQYF. The DNA of the CDR3 is TGTGCCAGCGTTCCGCCTGGGCAGTTGAGCTACGAGCAGTACTTC.

V and J are TRBV18 and TRBJ2-7; 10 bases are a match to TRBD1. Germline V gene lookup returns CDR1 KGHSH and CDR2 LQKENI. This CDR3 spans 14 amino acids. V gave up 8 bases and J gave up 1 base; unmatched junction bases: 5. Written as DNA, the CDR3 is TGTGCCAGCCATACGGGACAGGGGTCCTACGAGCAGTACTTC. Translation gives CASHTGQGSYEQYF.

This clone occurred a few times. The CDR3 sequence: CASSYRSSQGGELFF. The DNA for the CDR3 is TGTGCCAGCAGTTACCGGTCGTCGCAGGGCGGGGAGCTGTTTTTT. The rearrangement links TRBV6-6 to TRBJ2-2, with a weak D call TRBD1 (5 bases). The germline CDR1 and CDR2 sequences are MNHNY and SVGAGI (reference sequence). The CDR3 length is 15 residues. V lost 2 bases and J lost 7, with 14 bases in between.

This sequence joins TRBV19 and TRBJ1-2; D is unresolved. V was shortened by 5 bases and J by 6 bases, with 13 bases between the two germline ends. The CDR3 spans 13 residues. CDR1 and CDR2 (germline): LNHDA, SQIVND (reference sequence). The CDR3 loop reads CASSFLTGDGYTF. The DNA for the CDR3 is TGTGCCAGTAGTTTCCTCACGGGAGATGGCTACACCTTC. The variable domain in full, with the rest retrieved from reference TRBV19 and TRBJ1-2, is DGGITQSPKYLFRKEGQNVTLSCEQNLNHDAMYWYRQDPGQGLRLIYYSQIVNDFQKGDIAEGYSVSREKKESFPLTVTSAQKNPTAFYLCASSFLTGDGYTFGSGTRLTVV.

The V and J genes are TRBV5-4 and TRBJ1-2, with D possibly matching TRBD1 (5 bases). The CDR3 runs 14 residues. CDR1 and CDR2 (germline): SGHNT, YYREEE (reference sequence). V was clipped by 2 bases and J by 0 bases, with 8 bases between them. The CDR3 loop reads CASSFQGTNYGYTF. CDR3 coding DNA: TGTGCCAGCAGCTTCCAGGGAACTAACTATGGCTACACCTTC.

A note on this clone: Germline is not matched at one junction end, which may reflect a read error. This chain joins TRBV7-9 and TRBJ1-1, with TRBD1 matching 8 bases. The CDR3 is made up of 17 amino acids. Germline CDR1 SEHNR, CDR2 FQNEAQ (reference sequence). CDR3 sequence: CSSSLVGVGRGLSEAFF. The CDR3 DNA reads TGTTCCAGCAGCTTAGTGGGGGTGGGCAGGGGGCTTTCTGAGGCTTTCTTT.

The chain combines TRBV7-2 with TRBJ1-4; TRBD1 matches 8 bases. The V gene end was trimmed by 7 bases and the J gene end by 3 bases; junction bases not matched to a gene: 1. Germline V lookup: CDR1 SGHTA, CDR2 FQGNSA. The CDR3 is 13 residues long. The CDR3 loop reads CASKTGANEKLFF. CDR3 bases: TGTGCCAGCAAGACAGGGGCTAATGAAAAACTGTTTTTT.

CDR3 sequence reads: CSVEDRGGTNTEAFF. The CDR3 nucleotides are TGCAGCGTTGAAGATCGGGGGGGGACTAACACTGAAGCTTTCTTT. V and J are TRBV29-1 and TRBJ1-1, with D maybe TRBD1 (5 bases). Germline loops: CDR1 SQVTM, CDR2 ANQGSEA. This CDR3 contains 15 residues. Trimming stripped 0 bases from V and 2 bases from J, with 13 bases between.

The rearrangement joins TRBV27 to TRBJ2-7, with D uncertain. V gave up 2 bases and J gave up 4 bases, with 9 bases separating them. This CDR3 has 13 residues. Germline CDR1 reads MNHEY; CDR2 reads SMNVEV (reference sequence). The CDR3 nucleotides are TGTGCCAGCAGTTTAACAGCTGATTACGAGCAGTACTTC. Its translation is CASSLTADYEQYF.

The V gene is TRBV30, the J gene TRBJ2-7; 8 nucleotides agree with TRBD1. This CDR3 has 12 residues. Trimming at V came to 8 bases and at J to 2 bases, leaving 5 bases not matched to a gene. The germline CDR1 and CDR2 sequences are GTSNPN and SVGIG (reference sequence). The CDR3 DNA follows: TGTGCCGTTACAGGGGGAGCCTACGAGCAGTACTTC. Translating gives CAVTGGAYEQYF. Full variable domain (rest looked up from reference TRBV30 and TRBJ2-7): SQTIHQWPATLVQPVGSPLSLECTVEGTSNPNLYWYRQAAGRGLQLLFYSVGIGQISSEVPQNLSASRPQDRQFILSSKKLLLSDSGFYLCAVTGGAYEQYFGPGTRLTVT.

The chain carries TRBV11-1 and TRBJ2-3; TRBD1 might be the D (6 bases). Germline CDR1 is SGHAT and CDR2 is FQDESV (reference sequence). V lost 8 bases and J 2 bases, leaving 11 bases between the germline ends. The CDR3 spans 13 residues. The CDR3 spells CASGTSFTDTQYF. CDR3 DNA sequence: TGTGCCAGCGGGACATCCTTCACAGATACGCAGTATTTT.

The chain combines TRBV5-4 with TRBJ1-2; TRBD1 matches at 10 bases. Germline V CDR1 and CDR2: SGHNT, YYREEE (reference sequence). V trimming: 5 bases; J trimming: 8 bases; junction bases outside the gene matches: 12. This CDR3 spans 15 amino acids. The chain's CDR3 is CASSPGTGAFGGYTF. The CDR3 DNA is TGTGCCAGCAGTCCCGGGACAGGGGCGTTTGGCGGCTACACCTTC.

The chain is built from TRBV19 and TRBJ1-2; possibly TRBD1 for D (6 bases). The CDR3 totals 13 residues. Germline V gene data show CDR1 as LNHDA and CDR2 as SQIVND (reference sequence). The V and J ends lost 5 bases and 7 bases respectively, with 14 bases between them. The CDR3 sequence: CASSPLTGLGYTF. For the CDR3, the DNA is TGTGCCAGTAGTCCTTTGACAGGTCTTGGCTACACCTTC.

The chain has TRBV10-2 and TRBJ2-1, with D possibly being TRBD2 (6 bases). The CDR3 length is 13 residues. The germline V and J ends were trimmed by 8 bases and 5 bases, with 13 bases remaining between them. Per germline, CDR1 WSHSY and CDR2 SAAADI. Here the CDR3 DNA reads TGCGCCAGCGCCCGGGACTTAGACAATGAGCAGTTCTTC. Protein sequence: CASARDLDNEQFF.

V gene TRBV18 combines with J gene TRBJ1-1; TRBD1 matches at 8 bases. Unmatched junction bases numbered 3, after V lost 3 bases and J lost 6 bases. CDR1 and CDR2 (germline): KGHSH, LQKENI. The CDR3 totals 13 residues. In DNA form, the CDR3 reads TGTGCCAGCTCACCCGGACAGGGTGCTGAAGCTTTCTTT. Translating it yields CASSPGQGAEAFF.

V is TRBV2 and J is TRBJ2-7; 10 bases are a match to TRBD2. Losses at the gene ends were 2 bases for V and 7 bases for J; bases not matched to a gene: 8. Germline-derived CDR1 and CDR2 are SNHLY and FYNNEI. The CDR3 contains 15 residues. The CDR3 loop reads CASSEFLAGAREQYF. The DNA of the CDR3 is TGTGCCAGCAGTGAATTTCTAGCGGGGGCCAGGGAGCAGTACTTC.

The chain recombines TRBV9 with TRBJ1-1, with a weak D call TRBD1 (5 bases). This CDR3 is 15 amino acids long. The V gene lost 5 bases and the J gene lost 0 bases, with 14 bases spanning the gap. Germline V gene lookup returns CDR1 SGDLS and CDR2 YYNGEE. The CDR3 here is CASSDPGVLNTEAFF. The CDR3 nucleotides are TGTGCCAGCAGTGACCCGGGGGTGTTGAACACTGAAGCTTTCTTT.